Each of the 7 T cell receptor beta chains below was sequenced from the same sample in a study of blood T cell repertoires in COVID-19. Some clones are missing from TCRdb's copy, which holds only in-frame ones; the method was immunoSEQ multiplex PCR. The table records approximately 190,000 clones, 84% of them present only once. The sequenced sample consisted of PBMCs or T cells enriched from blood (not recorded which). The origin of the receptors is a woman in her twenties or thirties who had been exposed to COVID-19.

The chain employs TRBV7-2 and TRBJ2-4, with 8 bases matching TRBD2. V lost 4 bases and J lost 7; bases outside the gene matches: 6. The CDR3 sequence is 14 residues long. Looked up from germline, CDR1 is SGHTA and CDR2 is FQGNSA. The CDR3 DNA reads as TGTGCCAGCAGCTCGGCGGGAGGTTGGAACATTCAGTACTTC. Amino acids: CASSSAGGWNIQYF.

This CDR3 is CSVEDLDREINYNEQFF. Written as DNA, the CDR3 is TGCAGCGTTGAAGATCTGGACAGGGAGATCAACTACAATGAGCAGTTCTTC. The chain joins TRBV29-1 to TRBJ2-1; 8 bases fit TRBD1. After removal of 0 bases from V and 3 bases from J, the junction contained 10 bases not matched to a gene. Germline lookup yields CDR1 SQVTM and CDR2 ANQGSEA. The CDR3 contains 17 residues.

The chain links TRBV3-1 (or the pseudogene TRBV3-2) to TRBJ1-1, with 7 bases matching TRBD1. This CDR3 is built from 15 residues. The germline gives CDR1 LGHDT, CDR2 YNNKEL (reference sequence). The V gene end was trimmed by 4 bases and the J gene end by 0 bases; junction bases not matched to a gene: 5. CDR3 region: CASSPVDRMNTEAFF. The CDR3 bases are TGTGCCAGCAGCCCTGTGGACAGGATGAACACTGAAGCTTTCTTT.

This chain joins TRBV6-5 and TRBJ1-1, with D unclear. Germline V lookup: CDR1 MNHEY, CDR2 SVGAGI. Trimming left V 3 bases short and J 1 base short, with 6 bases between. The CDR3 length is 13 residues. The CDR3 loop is CASSYIPNTEAFF. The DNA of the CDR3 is TGTGCCAGCAGTTATATCCCGAACACTGAAGCTTTCTTT.

The CDR3 DNA sequence: TGCGCCAGCAGCCAAGTAAGCGGGCAGCCTTACGAGCAGTACTTC. The encoded protein is CASSQVSGQPYEQYF. The chain couples TRBV4-1 to TRBJ2-7; a possible D gene is TRBD2 (6 bases). Trimming took off 1 base at V and 4 bases at J, with 14 bases between the two ends. The germline gives CDR1 MGHRA, CDR2 YSYEKL. The CDR3 loop spans 15 amino acids.

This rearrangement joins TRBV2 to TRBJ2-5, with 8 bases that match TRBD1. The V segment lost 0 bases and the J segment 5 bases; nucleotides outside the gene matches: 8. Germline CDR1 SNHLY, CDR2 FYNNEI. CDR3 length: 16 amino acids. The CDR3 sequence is CASSEAQGASGETQYF. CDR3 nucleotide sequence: TGTGCCAGCAGTGAAGCGCAGGGGGCTTCGGGGGAGACCCAGTACTTC.

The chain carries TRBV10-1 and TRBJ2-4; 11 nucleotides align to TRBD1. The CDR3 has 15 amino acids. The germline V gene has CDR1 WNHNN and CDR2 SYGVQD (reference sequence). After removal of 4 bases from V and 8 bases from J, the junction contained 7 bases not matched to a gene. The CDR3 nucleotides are TGCGCCAGCAGTGCAGGACAGGGGGCTTCGGACATTCAGTACTTC. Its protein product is CASSAGQGASDIQYF.